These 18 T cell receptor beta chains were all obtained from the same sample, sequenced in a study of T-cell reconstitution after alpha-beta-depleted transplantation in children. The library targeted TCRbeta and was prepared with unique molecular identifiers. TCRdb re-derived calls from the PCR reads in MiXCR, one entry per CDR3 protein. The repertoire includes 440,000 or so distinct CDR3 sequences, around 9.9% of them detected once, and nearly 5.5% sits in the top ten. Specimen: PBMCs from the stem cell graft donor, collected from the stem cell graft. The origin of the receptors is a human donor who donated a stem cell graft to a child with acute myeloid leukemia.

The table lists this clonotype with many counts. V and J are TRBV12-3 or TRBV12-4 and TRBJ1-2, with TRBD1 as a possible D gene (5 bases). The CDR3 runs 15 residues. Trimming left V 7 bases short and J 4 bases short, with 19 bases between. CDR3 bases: TGTGCCAGCACCTCCGGGACGGCAGGCACCTATGGCTACACCTTC. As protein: CASTSGTAGTYGYTF.

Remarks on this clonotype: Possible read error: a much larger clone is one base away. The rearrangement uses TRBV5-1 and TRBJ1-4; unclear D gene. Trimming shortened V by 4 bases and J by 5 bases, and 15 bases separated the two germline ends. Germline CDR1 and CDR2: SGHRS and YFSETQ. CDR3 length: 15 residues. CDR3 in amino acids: CASSPGRSLNEKLFF. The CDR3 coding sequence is TGCGCCAGCAGCCCGGGTCGAAGCCTAAATGAAAAACTGTTTTTT.

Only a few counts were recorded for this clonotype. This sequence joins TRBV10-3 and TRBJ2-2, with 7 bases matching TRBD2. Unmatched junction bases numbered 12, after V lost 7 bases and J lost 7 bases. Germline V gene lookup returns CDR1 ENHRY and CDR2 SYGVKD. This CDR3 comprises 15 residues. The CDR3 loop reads CAINDIASGGGELFF. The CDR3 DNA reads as TGTGCCATCAACGATATCGCTAGCGGAGGCGGGGAGCTGTTTTTT.

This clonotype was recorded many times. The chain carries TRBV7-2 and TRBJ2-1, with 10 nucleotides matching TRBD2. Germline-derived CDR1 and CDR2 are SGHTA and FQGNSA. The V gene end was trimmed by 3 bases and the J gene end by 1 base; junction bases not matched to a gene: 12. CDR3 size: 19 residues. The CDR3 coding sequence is TGTGCCAGCAGCTTTGCTAGCGGGAGCAATATGGGGTCCTACAATGAGCAGTTCTTC. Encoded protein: CASSFASGSNMGSYNEQFF.

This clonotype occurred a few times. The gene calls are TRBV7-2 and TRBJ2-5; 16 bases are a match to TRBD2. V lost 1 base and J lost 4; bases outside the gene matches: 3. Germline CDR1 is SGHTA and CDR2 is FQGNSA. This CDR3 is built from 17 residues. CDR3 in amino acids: CASSLVGLAGGLETQYF. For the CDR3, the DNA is TGTGCCAGCAGCTTAGTGGGACTAGCGGGAGGGCTAGAGACCCAGTACTTC.

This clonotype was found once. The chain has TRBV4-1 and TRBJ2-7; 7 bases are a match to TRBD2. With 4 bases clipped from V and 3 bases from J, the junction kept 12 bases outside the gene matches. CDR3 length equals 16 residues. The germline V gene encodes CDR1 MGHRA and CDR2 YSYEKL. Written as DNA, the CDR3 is TGCGCCAGCAGCCGCCAAGAGGGAGGGCAGATCTACGAGCAGTACTTC. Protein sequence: CASSRQEGGQIYEQYF.

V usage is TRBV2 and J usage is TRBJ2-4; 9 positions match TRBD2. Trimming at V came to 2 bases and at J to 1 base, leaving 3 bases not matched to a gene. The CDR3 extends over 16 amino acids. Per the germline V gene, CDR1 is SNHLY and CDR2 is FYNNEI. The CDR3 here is CASSERSGGAKNIQYF. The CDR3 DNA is TGTGCCAGCAGTGAAAGGAGCGGGGGGGCCAAAAACATTCAGTACTTC.

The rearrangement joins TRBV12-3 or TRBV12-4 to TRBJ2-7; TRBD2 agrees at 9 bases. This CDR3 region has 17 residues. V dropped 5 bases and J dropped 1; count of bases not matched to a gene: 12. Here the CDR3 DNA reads TGTGCCAGCAGTCCCCCTTTGGGCGGGGGGGGTTCCTACGAGCAGTACTTC. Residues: CASSPPLGGGGSYEQYF.

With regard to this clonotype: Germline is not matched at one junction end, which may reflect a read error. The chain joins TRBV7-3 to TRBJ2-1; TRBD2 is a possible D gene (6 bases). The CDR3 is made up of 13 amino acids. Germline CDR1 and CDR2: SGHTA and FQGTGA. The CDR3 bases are TGTGCCAGCAGCTTACCGGCGGGGAATGACCAGTTCTTC. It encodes CASSLPAGNDQFF.

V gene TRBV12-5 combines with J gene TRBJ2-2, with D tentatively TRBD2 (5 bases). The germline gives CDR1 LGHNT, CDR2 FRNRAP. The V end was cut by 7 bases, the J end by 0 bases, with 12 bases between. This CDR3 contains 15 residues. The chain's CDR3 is CASAPGISNTGELFF. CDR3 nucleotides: TGTGCTAGTGCCCCGGGAATCTCGAACACCGGGGAGCTGTTTTTT.

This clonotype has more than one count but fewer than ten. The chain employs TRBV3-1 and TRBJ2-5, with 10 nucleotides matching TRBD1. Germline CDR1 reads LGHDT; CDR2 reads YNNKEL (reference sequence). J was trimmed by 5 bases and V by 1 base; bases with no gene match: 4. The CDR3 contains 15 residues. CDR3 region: CASSQGTGGGETQYF. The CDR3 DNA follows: TGTGCCAGCAGCCAAGGGACAGGGGGAGGGGAGACCCAGTACTTC.

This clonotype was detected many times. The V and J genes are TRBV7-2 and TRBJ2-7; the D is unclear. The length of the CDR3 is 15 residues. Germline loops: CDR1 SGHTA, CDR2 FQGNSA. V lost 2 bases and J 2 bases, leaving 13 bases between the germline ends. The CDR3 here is CASSLNPGPAYEQYF. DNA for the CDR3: TGTGCCAGCAGCTTAAATCCAGGTCCCGCCTACGAGCAGTACTTC. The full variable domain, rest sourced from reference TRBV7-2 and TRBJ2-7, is GAGVSQSPSNKVTEKGKDVELRCDPISGHTALYWYRQSLGQGLEFLIYFQGNSAPDKSGLPSDRFSAERTGGSVSTLTIQRTQQEDSAVYLCASSLNPGPAYEQYFGPGTRLTVT.

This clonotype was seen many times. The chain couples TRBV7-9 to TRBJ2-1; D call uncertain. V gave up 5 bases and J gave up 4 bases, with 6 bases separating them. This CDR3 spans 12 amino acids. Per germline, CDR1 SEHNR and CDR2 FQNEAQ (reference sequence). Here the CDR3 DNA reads TGTGCCAGCAGCGCAAATTACAATGAGCAGTTCTTC. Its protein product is CASSANYNEQFF.

The CDR3 loop reads CASSEFRRESAKNIQYF. CDR3 bases: TGTGCCAGCAGTGAGTTTCGCAGGGAAAGCGCCAAAAACATTCAGTACTTC. The chain recombines TRBV6-1 with TRBJ2-4; possible D gene TRBD1, 5 bases. With 3 bases removed from V and 1 base from J, the gap between germline ends came to 16 bases. The CDR3 totals 17 residues. Germline values: CDR1 MNHNS, CDR2 SASEGT.

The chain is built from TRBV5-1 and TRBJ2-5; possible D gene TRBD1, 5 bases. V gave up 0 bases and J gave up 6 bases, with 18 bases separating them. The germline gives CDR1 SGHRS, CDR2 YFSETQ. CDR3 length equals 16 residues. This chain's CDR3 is CASSLGLQGPDQTQYF. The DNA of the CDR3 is TGCGCCAGCAGCTTGGGCCTCCAGGGCCCGGATCAGACCCAGTACTTC.

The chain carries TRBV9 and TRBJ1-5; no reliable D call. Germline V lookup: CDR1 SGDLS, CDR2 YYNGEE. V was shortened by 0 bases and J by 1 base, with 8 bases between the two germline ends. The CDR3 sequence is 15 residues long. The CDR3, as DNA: TGTGCCAGCAGCGTAGAAGGAGGGAGCAATCAGCCCCAGCATTTT. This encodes CASSVEGGSNQPQHF.

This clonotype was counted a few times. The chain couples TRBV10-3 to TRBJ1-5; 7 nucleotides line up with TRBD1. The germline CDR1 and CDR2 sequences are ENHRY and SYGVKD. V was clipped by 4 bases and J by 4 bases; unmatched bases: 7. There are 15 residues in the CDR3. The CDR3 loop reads CAISGAGTVNQPQHF. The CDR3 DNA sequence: TGTGCCATCAGTGGAGCCGGGACAGTAAATCAGCCCCAGCATTTT.

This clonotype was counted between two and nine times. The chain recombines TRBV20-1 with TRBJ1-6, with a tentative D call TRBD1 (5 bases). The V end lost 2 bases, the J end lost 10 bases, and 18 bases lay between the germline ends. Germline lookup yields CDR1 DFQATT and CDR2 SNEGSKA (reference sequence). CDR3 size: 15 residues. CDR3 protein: CSARRPGHSGSPLHF. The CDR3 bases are TGCAGTGCTAGAAGACCTGGACATTCTGGGTCACCCCTCCACTTT.